The rows below give T cell receptor beta chains drawn from one sample of a study of T cells in Graves' hyperthyroidism and ophthalmopathy. TCRdb ran MiXCR on the multiplex PCR reads and lists one entry per CDR3 protein. The table lists hundreds of thousands of distinct CDR3 sequences, roughly 25% of them singletons. Sequencing was carried out using blood. These receptors all stem from a woman under 40 with Graves' ophthalmopathy. The CDR3 runs from the conserved cysteine through the conserved F or W. The D gene is left open where the match is weak. Where a row states a size, it is once, few, many or the class of an expanded clone; other rows omit it.

DNA: TGCAGTGCTAGAGATCGGGCAGGGGTGCACACTGAAGCTTTCTTT
CDR3: CSARDRAGVHTEAFF
J: TRBJ1-1
size: .
V: TRBV20-1
D: .

DNA: TGTGCCAGCAGTTTGGGGCGGGCGGGTTACTCTGGGGCCAACGTCCTGACTTTC
CDR3: CASSLGRAGYSGANVLTF
J: TRBJ2-6
size: .
V: TRBV12-3/TRBV12-4
D: .

DNA: TGTGCCAGCAGCGTAGGCGGGACCGAGAGGCAGCCCCAGCATTTT
CDR3: CASSVGGTERQPQHF
J: TRBJ1-5
size: .
V: TRBV9
D: .

DNA: TGTGCCAGCAGCGAAGGGACGATAAGCAATCAGCCCCAGCATTTT
CDR3: CASSEGTISNQPQHF
J: TRBJ1-5
size: many
V: TRBV28
D: .

DNA: TGTGCCAGCAGTTCCTTTATGACAAAGGGTTATCGGCCCCAGCATTTT
CDR3: CASSSFMTKGYRPQHF
J: TRBJ1-5
size: many
V: TRBV27
D: .

DNA: TGTGCCAGCAGTTACGCGGGGCCCTCCTACGAGCAGTACTTC
CDR3: CASSYAGPSYEQYF
J: TRBJ2-7
size: many
V: TRBV6-5
D: .

DNA: TGTGCCAGCAGTTTCCGTCGCAGTACTAACTATGGCTACACCTTC
CDR3: CASSFRRSTNYGYTF
J: TRBJ1-2
size: .
V: TRBV12-3/TRBV12-4
D: .

DNA: TGCAGTGCTTCTTCCGGGTCTTTCTCTGGAAACACCATATATTTT
CDR3: CSASSGSFSGNTIYF
J: TRBJ1-3
size: many
V: TRBV20-1
D: .

DNA: TGTGCCAGCAGCCCTAGCGGGGGCCCCGGTGGCTACGAGCAGTACTTC
CDR3: CASSPSGGPGGYEQYF
J: TRBJ2-7
size: .
V: TRBV7-3
D: TRBD2

DNA: TGTGCCAGCAGCCGGAGGGTAATGAACACTGAAGCTTTCTTT
CDR3: CASSRRVMNTEAFF
J: TRBJ1-1
size: .
V: TRBV3-1
D: .

DNA: TGTGCCAGCAGTCTTATACAGGGATTCCCCTACGAGCAGTACTTC
CDR3: CASSLIQGFPYEQYF
J: TRBJ2-7
size: many
V: TRBV11-2
D: .

DNA: TGTGCCAGCAGTGAAGCGCTCGGAAATTCTGGAAACACCATATATTTT
CDR3: CASSEALGNSGNTIYF
J: TRBJ1-3
size: many
V: TRBV6-1
D: .

DNA: TGTGCCAGCAGCTCCGGACTAGCGGTACACGAGCAGTACTTC
CDR3: CASSSGLAVHEQYF
J: TRBJ2-7
size: many
V: TRBV11-1
D: TRBD2

DNA: TGTGCCACCAGCAGAGATGCGGAGGGGTCCGGGGGGGAGACCCAGTACTTC
CDR3: CATSRDAEGSGGETQYF
J: TRBJ2-5
size: many
V: TRBV15
D: TRBD2

DNA: TGTGCCGGCACCCCAATTTGGGGACCTGACTATGGCTACACCTTC
CDR3: CAGTPIWGPDYGYTF
J: TRBJ1-2
size: few
V: TRBV12-3/TRBV12-4
D: .

DNA: TGTGCCAGCAGTTTAGGCCGGGACAACTCCTACGAGCAGTACTTC
CDR3: CASSLGRDNSYEQYF
J: TRBJ2-7
size: .
V: TRBV12-3/TRBV12-4
D: .

DNA: TGCATCCCCCAAGGACAGGGGGCAATGGAGTGGGAGCAGTACTTC
CDR3: CIPQGQGAMEWEQYF
J: TRBJ2-7
size: once
V: TRBV29-1
D: TRBD1

DNA: TGCAGTGCTAGAGATTCCCCGAATAATTCACCCCTCCACTTT
CDR3: CSARDSPNNSPLHF
J: TRBJ1-6
size: many
V: TRBV20-1
D: .

DNA: TGTGCCAGCAGCCCGGAAGTCAGGACCTCCACTGAAGCTTTCTTT
CDR3: CASSPEVRTSTEAFF
J: TRBJ1-1
size: .
V: TRBV6-1
D: .

DNA: TGCAGCGTTGCCCTTTTGCTGGGGAACACTGAAGCTTTCTTT
CDR3: CSVALLLGNTEAFF
J: TRBJ1-1
size: .
V: TRBV29-1
D: .

DNA: TGTGCCAGCAGTTCAACAGGGGTGGACATTCAGTACTTC
CDR3: CASSSTGVDIQYF
J: TRBJ2-4
size: many
V: TRBV27
D: TRBD1

DNA: TGTGCCAGCAGTTACGGACCAGGGCCGGGCGGCACTGAAGCTTTCTTT
CDR3: CASSYGPGPGGTEAFF
J: TRBJ1-1
size: .
V: TRBV28
D: .

DNA: TGTGCCAGCAGTTACGCGGGGGGCGAGCAGCCCCAGCATTTT
CDR3: CASSYAGGEQPQHF
J: TRBJ1-5
size: many
V: TRBV6-5
D: .

DNA: TGTGCCAGCAGGGCGGACAGGGGGCGAGTGGACACTGAAGCTTTCTTT
CDR3: CASRADRGRVDTEAFF
J: TRBJ1-1
size: .
V: TRBV5-6
D: TRBD1

DNA: TGCAGCGTGATGACAGGCACTAACTATGGCTACACCTTC
CDR3: CSVMTGTNYGYTF
J: TRBJ1-2
size: few
V: TRBV29-1
D: .

DNA: TGTGCCAGCAGCTTAGTAGGGGGCACTGAAACTTTCTTT
CDR3: CASSLVGGTETFF
J: TRBJ1-1
size: few
V: TRBV7-9
D: TRBD1

DNA: TGTGCCAGCAGCCGTACCAGGACAGCTAACTATAATTCACCCCTCCACTTT
CDR3: CASSRTRTANYNSPLHF
J: TRBJ1-6
size: few
V: TRBV14
D: .

DNA: TGCGCCAGCAGCTGGGGGACAGGGGGACTGTACGAGCAGTACTTC
CDR3: CASSWGTGGLYEQYF
J: TRBJ2-7
size: many
V: TRBV5-1
D: TRBD1

DNA: TGTGCCAGCAGTTTATCCGGGCTCTCCTACGAGCAGTACTTC
CDR3: CASSLSGLSYEQYF
J: TRBJ2-7
size: many
V: TRBV27
D: .

DNA: TGTGCCAGCAGTGAAGCGGAGAGACCCCACGGGCAGTACTTC
CDR3: CASSEAERPHGQYF
J: TRBJ2-7
size: .
V: TRBV6-1
D: .